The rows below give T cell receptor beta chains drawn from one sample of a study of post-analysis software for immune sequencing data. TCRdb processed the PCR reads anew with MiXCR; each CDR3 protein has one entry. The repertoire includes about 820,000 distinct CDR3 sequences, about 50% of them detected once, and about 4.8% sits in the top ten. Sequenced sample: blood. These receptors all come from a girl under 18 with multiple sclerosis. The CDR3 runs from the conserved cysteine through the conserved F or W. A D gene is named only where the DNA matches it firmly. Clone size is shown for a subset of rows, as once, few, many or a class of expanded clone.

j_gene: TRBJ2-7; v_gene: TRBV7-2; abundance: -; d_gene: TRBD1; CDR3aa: CASSKGQGLTYEQYF; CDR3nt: TGTGCCAGCAGCAAGGGACAGGGCTTGACCTACGAGCAGTACTTC
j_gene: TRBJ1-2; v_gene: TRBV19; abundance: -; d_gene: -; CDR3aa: CASSITNSDGYTF; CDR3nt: TGTGCCAGTAGTATAACTAATTCAGATGGCTACACCTTC
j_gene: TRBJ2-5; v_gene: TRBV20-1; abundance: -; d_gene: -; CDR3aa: CSASPPGLGKETQYF; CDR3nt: TGCAGTGCTAGTCCCCCCGGCCTGGGGAAAGAGACCCAGTACTTC
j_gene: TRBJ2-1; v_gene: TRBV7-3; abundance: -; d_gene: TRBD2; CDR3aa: CASSLTFSGSSDEQFF; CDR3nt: TGTGCCAGCAGCTTAACGTTTAGCGGGAGTTCCGATGAGCAGTTCTTC
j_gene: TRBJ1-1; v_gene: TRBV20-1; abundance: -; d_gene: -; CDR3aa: CSAPNNPVGTEAFF; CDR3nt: TGCAGTGCTCCCAACAACCCGGTCGGTACTGAAGCTTTCTTT
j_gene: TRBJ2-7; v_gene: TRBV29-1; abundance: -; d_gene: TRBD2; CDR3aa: CSVGPRLAGSYEQYF; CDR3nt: TGCAGCGTTGGGCCTAGACTAGCGGGATCCTACGAGCAGTACTTC
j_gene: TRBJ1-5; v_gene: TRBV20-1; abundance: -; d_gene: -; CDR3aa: CSTSQGQDQPQHF; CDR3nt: TGCAGTACCAGCCAGGGCCAGGATCAGCCCCAGCATTTT
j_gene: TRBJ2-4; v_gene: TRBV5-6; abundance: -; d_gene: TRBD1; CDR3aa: CASSPGTAQLAKNIQYF; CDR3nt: TGTGCCAGCAGTCCGGGGACAGCTCAACTAGCCAAAAACATTCAGTACTTC
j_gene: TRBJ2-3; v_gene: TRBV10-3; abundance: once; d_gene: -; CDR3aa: CAISEAVTDTQYF; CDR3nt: TGTGCCATCAGTGAGGCAGTTACAGATACGCAGTATTTT
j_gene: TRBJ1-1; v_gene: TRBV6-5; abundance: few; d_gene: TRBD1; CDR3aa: CASSFLGQGSNTEAFF; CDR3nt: TGTGCCAGCAGCTTTTTGGGACAGGGATCGAACACTGAAGCTTTCTTT
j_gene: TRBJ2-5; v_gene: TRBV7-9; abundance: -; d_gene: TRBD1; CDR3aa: CASSLEGTGRSETQYF; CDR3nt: TGTGCCAGCAGCTTAGAGGGGACAGGGAGATCAGAGACCCAGTACTTC
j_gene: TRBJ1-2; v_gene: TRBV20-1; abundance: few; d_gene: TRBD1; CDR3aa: CSARDPRTGEGYGYTF; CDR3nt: TGCAGTGCTAGAGATCCCCGGACAGGGGAAGGGTATGGCTACACCTTC
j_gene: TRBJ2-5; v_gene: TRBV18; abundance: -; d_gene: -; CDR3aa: CASSPLASQETQYF; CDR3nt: TGTGCCAGCTCACCACTGGCCAGTCAAGAGACCCAGTACTTC
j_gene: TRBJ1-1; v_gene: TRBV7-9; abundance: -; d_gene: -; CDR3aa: CASSLASRLTEAFF; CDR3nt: TGTGCCAGCAGCTTAGCTTCCAGGCTAACCGAAGCTTTCTTT
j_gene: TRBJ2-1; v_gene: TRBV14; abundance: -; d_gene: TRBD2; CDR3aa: CASSQPGLDLFNEQFF; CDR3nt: TGTGCCAGCAGCCAGCCGGGACTAGACCTTTTTAATGAGCAGTTCTTC
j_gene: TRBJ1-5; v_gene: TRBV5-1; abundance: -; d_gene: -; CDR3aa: CASSLRLQGQPQHF; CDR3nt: TGCGCCAGCAGCTTGCGGCTACAGGGCCAGCCCCAGCATTTT
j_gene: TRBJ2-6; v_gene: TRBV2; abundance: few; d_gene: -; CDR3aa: CASVGLRAGANVLTF; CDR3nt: TGTGCCAGCGTGGGGCTTCGAGCTGGGGCCAACGTCCTGACTTTC
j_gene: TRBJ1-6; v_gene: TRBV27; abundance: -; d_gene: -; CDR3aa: CASSQQTGASSYNSPLHF; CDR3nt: TGTGCCAGCAGCCAACAGACAGGCGCGAGCTCCTATAATTCACCCCTCCACTTT
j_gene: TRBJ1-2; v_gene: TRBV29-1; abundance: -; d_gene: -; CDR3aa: CSVGANYGYTF; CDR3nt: TGCAGCGTTGGGGCTAACTATGGCTACACCTTC
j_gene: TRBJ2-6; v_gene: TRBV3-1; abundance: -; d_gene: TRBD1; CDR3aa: CASSQNAQGARGANVLTF; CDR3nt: TGTGCCAGCAGCCAAAATGCACAGGGGGCGCGGGGGGCCAACGTCCTGACTTTC
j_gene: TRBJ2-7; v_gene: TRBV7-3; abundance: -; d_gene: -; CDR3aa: CASSLTYRAGEQYF; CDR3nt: TGTGCCAGCAGCTTAACGTACAGGGCGGGCGAGCAGTACTTC
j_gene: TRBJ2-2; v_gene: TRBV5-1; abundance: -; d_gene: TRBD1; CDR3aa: CASGFPGQLNTGELFF; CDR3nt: TGCGCCAGCGGATTTCCGGGACAGCTCAACACCGGGGAGCTGTTTTTT
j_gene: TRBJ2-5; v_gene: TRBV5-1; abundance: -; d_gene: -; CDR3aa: CASSSWTATIETQYF; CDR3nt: TGCGCCAGCAGCTCCTGGACAGCGACCATCGAGACCCAGTACTTC
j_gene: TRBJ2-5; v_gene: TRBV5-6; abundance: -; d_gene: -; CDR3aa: CASSFSVAELRETQYF; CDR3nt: TGTGCCAGCAGCTTTAGCGTCGCTGAATTAAGGGAGACCCAGTACTTC
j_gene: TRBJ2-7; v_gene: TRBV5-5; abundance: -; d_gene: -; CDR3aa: CASSPYGGRSTYEQYF; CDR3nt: TGTGCCAGCAGCCCCTACGGGGGCAGATCCACCTACGAGCAGTACTTC
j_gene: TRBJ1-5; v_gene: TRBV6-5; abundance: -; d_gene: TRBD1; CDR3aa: CASSSRGWWTRNNQPQHF; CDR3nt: TGTGCCAGCAGTTCCAGGGGGTGGTGGACACGGAACAATCAGCCCCAGCATTTT
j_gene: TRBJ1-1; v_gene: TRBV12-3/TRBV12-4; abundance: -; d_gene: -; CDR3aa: CASSQRTVGTEAFF; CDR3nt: TGTGCCAGCAGCCAAAGGACTGTCGGCACTGAAGCTTTCTTT
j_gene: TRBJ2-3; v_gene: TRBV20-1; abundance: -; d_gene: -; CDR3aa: CSARDTGSSTDTQYF; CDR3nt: TGCAGTGCTAGAGATACAGGTTCGAGCACAGATACGCAGTATTTT
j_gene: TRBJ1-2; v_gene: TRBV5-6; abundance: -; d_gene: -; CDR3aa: CASSQTSRTEMDGYTF; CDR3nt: TGTGCCAGCAGCCAAACCTCGAGGACCGAGATGGATGGCTACACCTTC
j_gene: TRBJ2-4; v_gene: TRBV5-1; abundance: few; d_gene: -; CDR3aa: CASSLTTGTNIQYF; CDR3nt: TGCGCCAGCAGCTTGACGACCGGGACGAACATTCAGTACTTC
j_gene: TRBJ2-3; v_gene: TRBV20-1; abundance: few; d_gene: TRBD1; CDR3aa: CSAEQGRTDTQYF; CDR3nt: TGCAGTGCGGAACAGGGGCGCACAGATACGCAGTATTTT
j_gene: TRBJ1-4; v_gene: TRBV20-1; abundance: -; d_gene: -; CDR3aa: CSASLQGGGEKLFF; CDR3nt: TGCAGTGCTAGTTTACAGGGCGGAGGTGAAAAACTGTTTTTT
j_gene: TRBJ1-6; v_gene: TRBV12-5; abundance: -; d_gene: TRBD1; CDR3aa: CASAQGVGSPLHF; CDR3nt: TGTGCTAGCGCTCAGGGGGTGGGATCACCCCTCCACTTT
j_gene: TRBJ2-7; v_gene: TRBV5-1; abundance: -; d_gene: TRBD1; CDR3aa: CASSLFGDRTDGFEQYF; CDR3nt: TGCGCCAGCAGCTTGTTCGGGGACAGGACGGATGGGTTCGAGCAGTACTTC
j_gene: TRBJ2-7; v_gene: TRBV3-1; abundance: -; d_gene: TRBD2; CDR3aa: CASNLAGAYEQYF; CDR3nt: TGTGCCAGCAACTTAGCGGGTGCCTACGAGCAGTACTTC
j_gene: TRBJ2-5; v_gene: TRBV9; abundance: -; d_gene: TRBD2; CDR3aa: CASSVTGTSETQYF; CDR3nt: TGTGCCAGCAGCGTAACCGGGACTAGTGAGACCCAGTACTTC
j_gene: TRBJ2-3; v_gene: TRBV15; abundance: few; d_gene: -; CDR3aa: CATSRVSVDTQYF; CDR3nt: TGTGCCACCAGCAGGGTTTCGGTGGATACGCAGTATTTT
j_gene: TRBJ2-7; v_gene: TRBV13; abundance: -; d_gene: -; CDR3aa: CASSLSTSFYEQYF; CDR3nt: TGTGCCAGCAGCTTAAGCACTAGCTTCTACGAGCAGTACTTC
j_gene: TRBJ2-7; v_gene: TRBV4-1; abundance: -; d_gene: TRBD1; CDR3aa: CASSPQGAQAEQYF; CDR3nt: TGCGCCAGCAGCCCACAGGGGGCGCAAGCCGAGCAGTACTTC
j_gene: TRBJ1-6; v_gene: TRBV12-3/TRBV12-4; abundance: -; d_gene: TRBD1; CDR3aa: CASSLRGPGTGYSPLHF; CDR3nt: TGTGCCAGCAGTCTTAGAGGGCCGGGGACAGGGTATTCACCCCTCCACTTT
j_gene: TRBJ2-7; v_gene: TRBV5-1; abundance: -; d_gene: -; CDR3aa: CASSTGPRWEQYF; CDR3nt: TGCGCCAGCAGCACGGGACCCCGTTGGGAGCAGTACTTC
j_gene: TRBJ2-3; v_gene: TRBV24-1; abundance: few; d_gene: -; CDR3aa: CATSPSGHPSTDTQYF; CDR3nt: TGTGCCACCAGTCCCTCGGGACACCCATCCACAGATACGCAGTATTTT
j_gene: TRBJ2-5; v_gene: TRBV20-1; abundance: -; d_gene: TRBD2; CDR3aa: CSARSGRDGRGEQYF; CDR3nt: TGCAGTGCTAGAAGCGGGAGGGATGGTCGTGGAGAGCAGTACTTC
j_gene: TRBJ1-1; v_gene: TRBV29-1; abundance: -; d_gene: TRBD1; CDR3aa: CSAWAGGITEAFF; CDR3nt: TGCAGCGCCTGGGCAGGGGGCATCACTGAAGCTTTCTTT
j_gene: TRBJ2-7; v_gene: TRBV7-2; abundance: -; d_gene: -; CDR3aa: CAGSSRQGSYEQYF; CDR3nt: TGTGCCGGCAGCTCGCGCCAGGGCTCCTACGAGCAGTACTTC
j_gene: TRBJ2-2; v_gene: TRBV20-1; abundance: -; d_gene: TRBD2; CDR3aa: CSARVTSGNRELFF; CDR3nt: TGCAGTGCTAGAGTAACTAGCGGTAATCGGGAGCTGTTTTTT
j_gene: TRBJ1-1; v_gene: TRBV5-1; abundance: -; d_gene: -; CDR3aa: CASSLAEEEGKAFF; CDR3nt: TGCGCCAGCAGCTTGGCCGAGGAGGAAGGAAAAGCTTTCTTT
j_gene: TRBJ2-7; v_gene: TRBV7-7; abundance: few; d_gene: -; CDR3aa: CASSPSSGVLYEQYF; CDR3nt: TGTGCTAGCAGCCCTTCGTCGGGGGTCCTCTACGAGCAGTACTTC
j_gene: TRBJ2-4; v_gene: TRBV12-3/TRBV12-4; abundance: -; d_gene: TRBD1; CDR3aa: CASSSLQGLPKNIQYF; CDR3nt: TGTGCCAGCAGTTCCCTACAGGGGTTGCCTAAAAACATTCAGTACTTC
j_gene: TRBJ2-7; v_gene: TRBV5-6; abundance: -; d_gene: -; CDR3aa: CASSLILQGSSYEQYF; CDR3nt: TGTGCCAGCAGCTTGATATTACAGGGTAGCTCCTACGAGCAGTACTTC